This T cell receptor (beta chain) originates from a study of cytomegalovirus exposure and HLA in healthy donors. The PCR ran on 60 Vbeta and 13 Jbeta primers. Assay: immunoSEQ multiplex PCR; the TCRdb copy retains only in-frame clones and omits some. The sample records some 100,000 clones, under 80% being singletons. This TCR derives from a woman aged 45-60 years in good health and CMV-seropositive. The material sequenced was PBMCs.

The CDR3 DNA follows: TGTGCCAGCAGAATAGGGGATTTGAACACCGGGGAGCTGTTTTTT. Protein: CASRIGDLNTGELFF. The chain couples TRBV6-5 to TRBJ2-2, with a tentative D call TRBD1 (5 bases). The CDR3 extends over 15 amino acids. V dropped 6 bases and J dropped 1 base, with 12 bases sitting between them. Germline V gene sequence: CDR1 MNHEY, CDR2 SVGAGI.